The rows below give T cell receptor beta chains drawn from one sample of a study of CD8 T cells in ankylosing spondylitis. MiXCR was run by TCRdb on the 5' RACE reads, yielding one entry per CDR3 protein. In the table there are under 150,000 distinct CDR3 sequences, roughly 9% of which are singletons. The sequenced sample consisted of blood, either unsorted or a sorted T cell fraction (not recorded which). Source of these receptors: a male donor with ankylosing spondylitis or in good health (not recorded which). Each CDR3 is given with its conserved first and last residue. The D gene is left open where the match is weak. Not all rows give a size; the values are once, few, many and, for expanded clones, a class.

D	size	V	J	CDR3	DNA
TRBD1	NA	TRBV27	TRBJ2-7	CASSQTGGSDEQYF	TGTGCCAGCAGTCAAACAGGGGGCTCAGACGAGCAGTACTTC
NA	many	TRBV5-1	TRBJ2-5	CASILEGETQYF	TGCGCCAGCATCTTGGAGGGAGAGACCCAGTACTTC
TRBD1	NA	TRBV20-1	TRBJ1-2	CSARYFGTGGLLGGYTF	TGCAGTGCTAGATATTTCGGGACAGGGGGACTACTGGGTGGCTACACCTTC
NA	many	TRBV5-1	TRBJ2-3	CASSLQLQGDTQYF	TGCGCCAGCAGCTTGCAGCTACAGGGAGATACGCAGTATTTT
TRBD2	few	TRBV18	TRBJ2-2	CASSPLGLATNTGELFF	TGTGCCAGCTCACCACTGGGACTAGCAACGAACACCGGGGAGCTGTTTTTT
TRBD1	few	TRBV5-1	TRBJ1-4	CASAGTGTNEKLFF	TGCGCCAGCGCCGGGACAGGGACTAATGAAAAACTGTTTTTT
NA	many	TRBV5-1	TRBJ2-7	CASSFTRNSEQYF	TGCGCCAGCAGCTTCACTAGGAACTCCGAGCAGTACTTC
TRBD1	many	TRBV7-9	TRBJ2-7	CASSAQGEKGEQYF	TGTGCCAGCAGCGCACAGGGGGAAAAGGGCGAGCAGTACTTC
NA	many	TRBV15	TRBJ2-7	CATSRDPGASYYEQYF	TGTGCCACCAGCAGAGATCCGGGGGCGAGTTACTACGAGCAGTACTTC
TRBD2	NA	TRBV20-1	TRBJ2-3	CSASRTSGGGTDTQYF	TGCAGTGCTAGTCGGACTAGCGGAGGAGGCACAGATACGCAGTATTTT
NA	many	TRBV27	TRBJ1-1	CASSADPWTEAFF	TGTGCCAGCAGCGCCGACCCGTGGACTGAAGCTTTCTTT
TRBD2	many	TRBV3-1	TRBJ2-5	CASSQISGSFTETQYF	TGTGCCAGCAGCCAGATTAGCGGGAGCTTTACGGAGACCCAGTACTTC
NA	few	TRBV6-5	TRBJ2-5	CASSGLQETQYF	TGTGCCAGCAGTGGGCTCCAAGAGACCCAGTACTTC
TRBD1	many	TRBV5-1	TRBJ1-2	CASSSSDREYGYTF	TGCGCCAGCAGCAGCTCGGACAGGGAGTATGGCTACACCTTC
NA	many	TRBV12-3/TRBV12-4	TRBJ2-2	CASSQQGVGAGELFF	TGTGCCAGCAGTCAACAGGGTGTAGGGGCCGGGGAGCTGTTTTTT
TRBD2	NA	TRBV24-1	TRBJ2-1	CATSDFRGTSGIGEQFF	TGTGCCACCAGTGATTTCCGGGGGACTAGCGGGATAGGTGAGCAGTTCTTC
NA	NA	TRBV29-1	TRBJ2-1	CSVVVYNEQFF	TGCAGCGTGGTGGTGTACAATGAGCAGTTCTTC
TRBD1	many	TRBV5-1	TRBJ1-4	CASSWGTGAEKLFF	TGCGCCAGCAGCTGGGGAACAGGGGCCGAAAAACTGTTTTTT
NA	few	TRBV5-1	TRBJ2-1	CASRFRENNEQFF	TGCGCCAGCCGCTTTAGGGAAAACAATGAGCAGTTCTTC
NA	many	TRBV29-1	TRBJ2-1	CSVVFRRATGDEQFF	TGCAGCGTTGTGTTTCGCAGGGCTACTGGGGATGAGCAGTTCTTC
NA	many	TRBV14	TRBJ2-1	CASSHDLGRNEQFF	TGTGCCAGCAGCCACGACTTAGGTAGGAATGAGCAGTTCTTC
NA	many	TRBV3-1	TRBJ2-6	CASSQAAVGFGANVLTF	TGTGCCAGCAGCCAAGCTGCAGTGGGATTTGGGGCCAACGTCCTGACTTTC
NA	many	TRBV3-1	TRBJ1-1	CASSQGILMNTEAFF	TGTGCCAGCAGCCAAGGAATTCTTATGAACACTGAAGCTTTCTTT
NA	many	TRBV12-3/TRBV12-4	TRBJ2-3	CASSSAFSSTDTQYF	TGTGCCAGCAGTTCGGCCTTTTCTAGCACAGATACGCAGTATTTT
NA	many	TRBV5-1	TRBJ2-7	CASSTRDHSYEQYF	TGCGCCAGCAGCACCCGGGACCACTCCTACGAGCAGTACTTC
NA	many	TRBV12-3/TRBV12-4	TRBJ2-3	CASSLDSPSTDTQYF	TGTGCCAGCAGTTTGGACTCCCCTAGCACAGATACGCAGTATTTT
NA	many	TRBV20-1	TRBJ1-2	CSALDKGLPYGYTF	TGCAGTGCGTTAGACAAGGGGTTACCGTATGGCTACACCTTC
NA	few	TRBV7-9	TRBJ1-3	CASSSDDGVPSGNTIYF	TGTGCCAGCAGCTCAGACGACGGGGTCCCATCTGGAAACACCATATATTTT
NA	NA	TRBV12-3/TRBV12-4	TRBJ1-5	CASSLRAGDQPQHF	TGTGCCAGCAGTTTAAGGGCAGGGGATCAGCCCCAGCATTTT
NA	many	TRBV12-3/TRBV12-4	TRBJ2-1	CASSLGGGGNNEQFF	TGTGCCAGCAGTTTAGGGGGGGGCGGTAACAATGAGCAGTTCTTC
TRBD2	NA	TRBV7-9	TRBJ2-5	CASSKGESWREQETQYF	TGTGCCAGCAGCAAAGGAGAGTCTTGGCGGGAGCAAGAGACCCAGTACTTC
TRBD1	many	TRBV29-1	TRBJ2-7	CSVAGTGGFEQYF	TGCAGCGTTGCGGGGACAGGGGGCTTCGAGCAGTACTTC
NA	NA	TRBV7-9	TRBJ2-7	CASSQAIGTREQYF	TGTGCCAGCAGCCAAGCTATCGGGACGAGGGAGCAGTACTTC
TRBD2	NA	TRBV20-1	TRBJ2-3	CSARVDMGLAGGRIPDTQYF	TGCAGTGCTAGAGTCGATATGGGACTAGCGGGAGGGCGAATCCCAGATACGCAGTATTTT
NA	few	TRBV7-9	TRBJ1-1	CASSVGGATEAFF	TGTGCCAGCAGCGTGGGGGGGGCGACTGAAGCTTTCTTT
NA	many	TRBV5-5	TRBJ2-2	CASSLRAQGGTGELFF	TGTGCCAGCAGCTTACGTGCGCAGGGGGGAACCGGGGAGCTGTTTTTT
TRBD1	NA	TRBV7-9	TRBJ2-3	CASRNTGTGLTDTQYF	TGTGCCAGCAGAAACACCGGGACAGGGCTCACAGATACGCAGTATTTT
NA	many	TRBV4-1	TRBJ1-5	CASSQGSVDQPQHF	TGCGCCAGCAGCCAGGGCTCCGTTGATCAGCCCCAGCATTTT
NA	many	TRBV20-1	TRBJ2-3	CSALERYRDTQYF	TGCAGTGCCCTTGAACGATATCGGGATACGCAGTATTTT
NA	few	TRBV20-1	TRBJ2-7	CSASRSAISYEQYF	TGCAGTGCTAGCCGTTCAGCGATCTCCTACGAGCAGTACTTC
NA	few	TRBV7-2	TRBJ1-5	CASSQGTSLNGNQPQHF	TGTGCCAGCAGCCAAGGGACATCATTAAATGGCAATCAGCCCCAGCATTTT
TRBD2	few	TRBV7-2	TRBJ2-3	CASGSAGGRTDTQYF	TGTGCCAGCGGATCAGCGGGAGGGCGCACAGATACGCAGTATTTT
NA	many	TRBV7-8	TRBJ2-7	CASSPPAIGAHEQYF	TGTGCCAGCAGCCCACCAGCAATAGGGGCTCACGAGCAGTACTTC
TRBD2	many	TRBV7-8	TRBJ2-1	CASSLAYGRATFNEQFF	TGTGCCAGCAGCTTAGCGTACGGGAGGGCCACTTTCAATGAGCAGTTCTTC
NA	few	TRBV5-1	TRBJ2-5	CASSLRLKETQYF	TGCGCCAGCTCCCTGCGCCTTAAGGAGACCCAGTACTTC
TRBD2	few	TRBV14	TRBJ2-1	CASTGGPLGEQFF	TGTGCCAGTACGGGAGGGCCTCTAGGGGAGCAGTTCTTC
NA	few	TRBV7-2	TRBJ2-3	CASSLPLWDPSTDTQYF	TGTGCCAGCAGTTTGCCTTTGTGGGATCCTAGCACAGATACGCAGTATTTT